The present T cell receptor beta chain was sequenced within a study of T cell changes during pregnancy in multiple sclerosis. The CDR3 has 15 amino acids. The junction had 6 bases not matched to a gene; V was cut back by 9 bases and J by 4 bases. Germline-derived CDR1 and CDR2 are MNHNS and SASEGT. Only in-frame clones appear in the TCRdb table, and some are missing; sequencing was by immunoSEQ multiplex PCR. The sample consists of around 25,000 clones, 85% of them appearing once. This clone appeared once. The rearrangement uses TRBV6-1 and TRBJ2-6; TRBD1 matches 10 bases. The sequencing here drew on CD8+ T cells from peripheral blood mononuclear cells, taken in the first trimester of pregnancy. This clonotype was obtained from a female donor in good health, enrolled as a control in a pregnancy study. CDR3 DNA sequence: TGTGCCAGTGGGGGACAGGGGACGGGGGCCAACGTCCTGACTTTC. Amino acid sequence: CASGGQGTGANVLTF.